A selection of T cell receptor beta chains follows, all from one sample in a study of blood T cell repertoires in COVID-19. Repertoires were generated with immunoSEQ multiplex PCR, while TCRdb's copy carries only in-frame clones and drops some. This table holds 320,000 or so clones, about 90% found once. Sequenced: PBMCs or T cells enriched from blood (not recorded which). The receptor source for this set is a woman under 40 who had recovered from COVID-19. Each CDR3 is given with its conserved first and last residue. A D gene is named only where the DNA matches it firmly. Clone size, where shown, is once, few, many, or a class for clones that have expanded.

>TRBJ2-2|TRBV7-8|-|TRBD2|15
TGTGCCACCCGGTTAGCGGGGGGACTTACCGGGGAGCTGTTTTTT
CATRLAGGLTGELFF
>TRBJ1-6|TRBV7-9|once|-|17
TGTGCCAGCAGCTTAGCTTCGGCAGCCTCGGGTAATTCACCCCTCCACTTT
CASSLASAASGNSPLHF
>TRBJ2-6|TRBV9|once|TRBD1|18
TGTGCCAGCAGCGTAGCATCAGGGGGTCGCTCTGGGGCCAACGTCCTGACTTTC
CASSVASGGRSGANVLTF
>TRBJ1-1|TRBV28|-|-|15
TGTGCCAGCAGCCCCCCCTTGGGGAGAAACACTGAAGCTTTCTTT
CASSPPLGRNTEAFF
>TRBJ1-5|TRBV7-2|-|-|15
TGTGCCAGCAGCCAGGGACTGGGCCATCCTCAGCCCCAGCATTTT
CASSQGLGHPQPQHF
>TRBJ1-1|TRBV15|-|-|13
TGTGCCACCAGCAGGACAGGAAACACTGAAGCTTTCTTT
CATSRTGNTEAFF
>TRBJ1-2|TRBV6-5|-|TRBD1|14
TGTGCCAGCAGTCCACTAACAGGGGGCGAGGGCTACACCTTC
CASSPLTGGEGYTF
>TRBJ1-2|TRBV24-1|-|TRBD1|13
TGTGCCACCAGTCCCGGGACAGGGCCGTTCTACACCTTC
CATSPGTGPFYTF
>TRBJ1-1|TRBV10-3|-|TRBD1|15
TGTGCCATCAGTGACGGACAGGGCGGGTACACTGAAGCTTTCTTT
CAISDGQGGYTEAFF
>TRBJ1-1|TRBV23-1|-|TRBD1|17
TGCGCCAGCAGTCGCCTGATTAACAGGGGGCTGAACACTGAAGCTTTCTTT
CASSRLINRGLNTEAFF
>TRBJ1-2|TRBV6-5|-|-|15
TGTGCCAGCAGTTACTCCGGGAGCTTTAACTATGGCTACACCTTC
CASSYSGSFNYGYTF
>TRBJ1-1|TRBV9|-|TRBD1|14
TGTGCCAGCAGGCCGGGACAGGGGACGACTGAAGCTTTCTTT
CASRPGQGTTEAFF
>TRBJ1-2|TRBV5-4|-|TRBD1|16
TGTGCCAGCAGCTTAAGCAGACTAGGACAGGGGGATGGCTACACCTTC
CASSLSRLGQGDGYTF
>TRBJ1-2|TRBV10-3|-|-|15
TGTGCCATCAGTGGGGGCCGTGAGACAGCCTATGGCTACACCTTC
CAISGGRETAYGYTF
>TRBJ1-5|TRBV18|few|-|15
TGTGCCAGCTCACCGGGGCATAGAAGCAATCAGCCCCAGCATTTT
CASSPGHRSNQPQHF
>TRBJ1-1|TRBV7-9|-|-|14
TGTGCCAGCAGCTCCTCCCTGAGGCTCGGTGAAGCTTTCTTT
CASSSSLRLGEAFF
>TRBJ1-2|TRBV27|-|TRBD1|16
TGTGCCAGCAGTTTTGCAGGGGGTCACTCTCCCTATGGCTACACCTTC
CASSFAGGHSPYGYTF
>TRBJ2-7|TRBV30|-|TRBD1|14
TGTGCCTGGATCGCATCCGGGACAGGGAATGAGCAGTACTTC
CAWIASGTGNEQYF
>TRBJ1-3|TRBV3-1/TRBV3-2|-|-|15
TGTGCCAGCAGCCGAACAGGGAGGGCTGGAAACACCATATATTTT
CASSRTGRAGNTIYF
>TRBJ1-1|TRBV7-9|-|-|15
TGTGCCAGCAGCTTAGGGGCCGGGGGGGCCGAGGGAGCTTTCTTT
CASSLGAGGAEGAFF
>TRBJ2-1|TRBV28|-|-|12
TGTGCCAGCAGTTTCACAGACAATGAGCAGTTCTTC
CASSFTDNEQFF
>TRBJ2-7|TRBV3-1/TRBV3-2|-|TRBD1|15
TGTGCCAGCAGCCCCCCTGACAGGGGAACCTACGAGCAGTACTTC
CASSPPDRGTYEQYF
>TRBJ2-7|TRBV7-2|-|-|14
TGTGCCAGCAGCTTATCGGACGGGACCTACGAGCAGTACTTC
CASSLSDGTYEQYF
>TRBJ1-4|TRBV5-1|-|TRBD1|14
TGCGCCAGCAGCTGGACAGGGAAGAATGAAAAACTGTTTTTT
CASSWTGKNEKLFF
>TRBJ1-2|TRBV7-2|-|TRBD1|13
TGTGCCAGCAGCATACAGGGGAACTATGGCTACACCTTC
CASSIQGNYGYTF
>TRBJ2-4|TRBV15|-|TRBD1|17
TGTGCCACCAGCAGAACTGGGACAGGGGGAGCCAAAAACATTCAGTACTTC
CATSRTGTGGAKNIQYF
>TRBJ2-3|TRBV5-1|-|-|17
TGCGCCAGCAGCTCCGCAATGAGGGGGGGCATAACAGATACGCAGTATTTT
CASSSAMRGGITDTQYF
>TRBJ1-1|TRBV5-1|-|TRBD1|17
TGCGCCAGCAGCCCAGGGACAGGGAAAGTCATGAACACTGAAGCTTTCTTT
CASSPGTGKVMNTEAFF